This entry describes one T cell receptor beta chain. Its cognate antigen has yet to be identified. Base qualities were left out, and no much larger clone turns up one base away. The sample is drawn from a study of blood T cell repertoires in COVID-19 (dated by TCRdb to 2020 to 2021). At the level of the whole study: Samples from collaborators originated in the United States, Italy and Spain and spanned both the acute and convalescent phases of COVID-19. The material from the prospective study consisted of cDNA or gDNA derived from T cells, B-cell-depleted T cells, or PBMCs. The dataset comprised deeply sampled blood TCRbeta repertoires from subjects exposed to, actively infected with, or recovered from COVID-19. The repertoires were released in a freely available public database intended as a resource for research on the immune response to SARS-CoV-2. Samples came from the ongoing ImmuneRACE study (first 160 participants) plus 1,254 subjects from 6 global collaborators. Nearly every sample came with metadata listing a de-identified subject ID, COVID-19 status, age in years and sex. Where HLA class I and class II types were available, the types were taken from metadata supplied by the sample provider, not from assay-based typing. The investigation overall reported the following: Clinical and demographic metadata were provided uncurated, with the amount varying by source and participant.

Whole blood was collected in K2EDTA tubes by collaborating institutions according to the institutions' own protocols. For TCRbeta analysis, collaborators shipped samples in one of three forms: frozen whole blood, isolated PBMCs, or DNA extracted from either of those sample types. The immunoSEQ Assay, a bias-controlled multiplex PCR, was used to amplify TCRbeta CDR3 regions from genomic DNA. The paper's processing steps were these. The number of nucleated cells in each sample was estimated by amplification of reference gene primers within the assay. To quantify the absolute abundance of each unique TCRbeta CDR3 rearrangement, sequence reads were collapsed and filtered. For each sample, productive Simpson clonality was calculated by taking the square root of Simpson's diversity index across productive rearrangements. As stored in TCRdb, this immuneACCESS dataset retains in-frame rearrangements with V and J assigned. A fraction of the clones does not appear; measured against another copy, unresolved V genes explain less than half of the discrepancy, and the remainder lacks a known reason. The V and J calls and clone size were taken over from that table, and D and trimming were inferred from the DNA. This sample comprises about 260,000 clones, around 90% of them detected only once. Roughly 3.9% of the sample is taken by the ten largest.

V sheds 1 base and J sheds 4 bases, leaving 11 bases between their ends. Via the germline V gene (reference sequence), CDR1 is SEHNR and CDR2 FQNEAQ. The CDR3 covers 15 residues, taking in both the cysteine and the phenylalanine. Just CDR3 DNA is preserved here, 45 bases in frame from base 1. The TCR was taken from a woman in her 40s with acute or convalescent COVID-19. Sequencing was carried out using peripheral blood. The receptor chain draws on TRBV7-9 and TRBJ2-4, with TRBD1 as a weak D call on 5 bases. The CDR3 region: CASSLDNAGKNIQYF. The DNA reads TGTGCCAGCAGCTTAGATAACGCAGGGAAAAACATTCAGTACTTC. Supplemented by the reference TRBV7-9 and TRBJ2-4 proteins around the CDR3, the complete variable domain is DTGVSQNPRHKITKRGQNVTFRCDPISEHNRLYWYRQTLGQGPEFLTYFQNEAQLEKSRLLSDRFSAERPKGSFSTLEIQRTEQGDSAMYLCASSLDNAGKNIQYFGAGTRLSVL.